Listed below are T cell receptor beta chains from one sample, sequenced in a study of tumor-infiltrating lymphocytes in primary liver carcinoma. Each CDR3 protein is one row after TCRdb ran MiXCR on the multiplex PCR reads. The sample lists roughly 120,000 distinct CDR3 sequences; roughly three fifths were seen once. Material for sequencing was liver tumor tissue from sampling region 1. The receptor set was obtained from a woman aged 55 to 70 with primary liver carcinoma and hepatitis B virus infection. The CDR3 runs from the conserved cysteine through the conserved F or W. D genes are given only for firm matches. Clone sizes are given selectively: once, few, many, or a class where the clone is expanded.

v_gene	abundance	d_gene	len	j_gene	CDR3aa	CDR3nt
TRBV29-1	NA	NA	11	TRBJ1-1	CSVTTDGIAFF	TGCAGCGTAACCACCGATGGTATCGCTTTCTTT
TRBV12-3/TRBV12-4	many	TRBD1	15	TRBJ1-1	CASSDRGRTLTEAFF	TGTGCCAGCAGTGACAGGGGGCGAACTCTCACTGAAGCTTTCTTT
TRBV7-9	NA	NA	15	TRBJ1-1	CASSLERGNRGEAFF	TGTGCCAGCAGCTTAGAGAGGGGGAATAGGGGTGAAGCTTTCTTT
TRBV28	many	NA	11	TRBJ1-6	CASSRGSPLHF	TGTGCCAGCAGTAGGGGTTCACCCCTCCACTTT
TRBV14	NA	NA	13	TRBJ1-1	CASSYLISGNAFF	TGTGCCAGCAGCTACTTAATAAGTGGGAACGCTTTCTTT
TRBV11-2	NA	TRBD1	14	TRBJ1-5	CPSSFTGDGKPQHF	TGTCCCAGCAGTTTCACAGGGGATGGTAAGCCCCAGCATTTT
TRBV11-2	NA	TRBD1	14	TRBJ2-3	CASSRQGADDTQYF	TGTGCTAGCAGCCGGCAGGGGGCAGATGATACGCAGTATTTT
TRBV11-2	NA	NA	13	TRBJ1-5	CASSLGRGQPHHF	TGTGCCAGTAGCTTAGGCAGGGGTCAGCCCCATCATTTT
TRBV2	few	NA	17	TRBJ1-5	CASSEGDVRYSNQPQHF	TGTGCCAGCAGTGAAGGGGACGTAAGATATAGCAATCAGCCCCAGCATTTT
TRBV14	NA	TRBD2	15	TRBJ2-2	CASRPGLAGAGELFF	TGTGCCAGCAGGCCCGGACTAGCGGGAGCCGGGGAACTGTTTTTT
TRBV19	NA	NA	20	TRBJ1-1	CASSSSGATSNRGLEAEAFF	TGTGCCAGTTCTAGTTCCGGCGCGACTTCTAACCGGGGGCTCGAGGCTGAAGCTTTCTTT
TRBV4-2	NA	NA	16	TRBJ1-2	CVSSQDRAGERVGYTF	TGTGTCAGCAGTCAAGATCGCGCAGGGGAGAGGGTCGGCTACACCTTC
TRBV11-2	NA	NA	18	TRBJ1-4	CASSEGPTGWTINEKLFF	TGTGCCAGCAGTGAGGGCCCCACTGGGTGGACAATTAATGAAAAACTGTTTTTT
TRBV5-1	NA	TRBD1	12	TRBJ1-1	CASSDRGRQAFF	TGCGCCAGCAGCGACAGGGGGCGGCAAGCTTTCTTT
TRBV5-1	once	NA	14	TRBJ2-5	CASALAGATETQYF	TGCGCCAGCGCCCTCGCCGGGGCAACGGAGACCCAGTACTTC
TRBV11-3	NA	TRBD2	15	TRBJ2-7	CASSLCGLADYEQYF	TGTGCCAGTAGCTTATGCGGACTAGCGGACTACGAGCAGTACTTC
TRBV29-1	NA	NA	12	TRBJ2-3	CSVAPGVNTQYF	TGCAGCGTTGCCCCGGGGGTAAATACGCAGTATTTT
TRBV11-2	NA	NA	13	TRBJ2-7	CASSLPLAGEQYF	TGTGCCAGCAGTCTACCCCTAGCAGGCGAGCAGTACTTC
TRBV11-1	NA	TRBD2	15	TRBJ2-1	CVSSLSGTSCNEQFF	TGTGTCAGCAGCCTTAGCGGGACCTCCTGCAATGAGCAGTTCTTC
TRBV29-1	NA	NA	14	TRBJ1-2	CSIPPGGRAGGYTF	TGCAGCATCCCCCCCGGGGGCAGGGCGGGTGGCTACACCTTC
TRBV7-6	NA	TRBD1	15	TRBJ1-1	CASSPSGQGRVEAFF	TGTGCCAGCAGCCCATCGGGACAGGGAAGAGTTGAAGCTTTCTTT
TRBV28	NA	NA	14	TRBJ2-1	CASHTSGGFNKRFF	TGTGCCAGCCATACCTCTGGGGGGTTCAATAAGCGGTTCTTC
TRBV21-1	few	NA	12	TRBJ1-1	CASSNRDTEAFF	TGTGCCAGCAGCAACAGGGACACTGAAGCTTTCTTT
TRBV29-1	many	NA	15	TRBJ2-5	CSVEDQVGREETQYF	TGCAGCGTTGAAGATCAGGTGGGGCGGGAAGAGACCCAGTACTTC
TRBV11-2	large	NA	13	TRBJ1-1	CASSLGLNTEAFF	TGTGCCAGCAGCCTCGGGCTGAACACTGAAGCTTTCTTT
TRBV5-6	NA	TRBD1	15	TRBJ2-5	CASTRDRGGQETQYF	TGTGCCAGCACCCGGGACAGGGGCGGGCAAGAGACCCAGTACTTC
TRBV11-1	NA	TRBD2	19	TRBJ2-3	CASSLKVPTSGIATDTQYF	TGCGCCAGCAGCTTAAAGGTCCCTACTAGCGGGATAGCGACAGATACGCAGTATTTT
TRBV5-6	few	TRBD1	14	TRBJ2-1	CASSFLGQGDEQFF	TGTGCCAGCAGCTTTTTGGGACAGGGCGATGAGCAGTTCTTC
TRBV11-2	NA	NA	15	TRBJ2-1	CASKLGLAFDNERFF	TGTGCCAGCAAGCTAGGGCTAGCGTTCGACAATGAGCGGTTCTTC